This section outlines one T cell receptor (beta chain) sequence together with its context. Method: immunoSEQ multiplex PCR; TCRdb's copy keeps in-frame clones and lacks some. The data contain approximately 9,300 clones, around four fifths of them singletons. The time point: cycle 4 day 1 (C4D1), after more than 5 weeks of nivolumab. Every one of the patients relapsed after autologous stem cell transplantation (brentuximab vedotin exposure was variable). Starting with thawed PBMCs, CD4+ T cells were purified by magnetic negative selection. The sample comes from a study of PD-1 blockade in classical Hodgkin lymphoma. CDR3 length equals 13 residues. Trimming cost V 2 bases and J 4 bases, with 8 bases left between them. CDR1 and CDR2 (germline): MNHEY, SMNVEV (reference sequence).

Sequenced here: CD4+ T cells from blood, sampled before the fourth cycle of nivolumab. This TCR was recovered from a human donor with classical Hodgkin lymphoma. The chain has TRBV27 and TRBJ1-1; D might be TRBD1 (5 bases). CDR3 in amino acids: CASSLQGGTEAFF. The CDR3, as DNA: TGTGCCAGCAGTTTACAGGGCGGCACTGAAGCTTTCTTT.